Described below is a single T cell receptor (beta chain) sequence and its context. Original handling: It was from reference gene primer amplification that nucleated cell counts were estimated. Clones were sequenced by immunoSEQ multiplex PCR, and TCRdb holds only the in-frame ones, with some missing. V, J and clone size are taken as reported in that table, and D and trimming were inferred from the DNA itself. The table has some 460,000 clones, more than 85% seen once. This entry is derived from a study of blood T cell repertoires in COVID-19. Germline V lookup: CDR1 SGHTA, CDR2 FQGTGA. The CDR3 loop spans 14 amino acids. Deletions cut 5 bases from V and 1 base from J, with 12 bases between.

V is TRBV7-3 and J is TRBJ2-7; perhaps TRBD2 as D (6 bases). Sample: peripheral blood. The source of this sequence is a woman in her twenties or thirties with acute or convalescent COVID-19. The CDR3, as DNA: TGTGCCAGCAGCCCGCGGGACGGTTCCTACGAGCAGTACTTC. Its protein is CASSPRDGSYEQYF.